The source of this TCR beta chain is a study of blood T cell repertoires in COVID-19. Germline V CDR1 and CDR2: MNHEY, SVGAGI. The CDR3 runs 13 residues. With 6 bases clipped from V and 5 bases from J, the junction kept 6 bases outside the gene matches. Sequencing was performed with immunoSEQ multiplex PCR; in TCRdb, only in-frame clones are kept and a portion is missing. The data contain over 200,000 clones, 70% to 90% of them singletons. The chain carries TRBV6-5 and TRBJ1-1, with 7 positions matching TRBD1. Sequencing was carried out using peripheral blood. The TCR originated in a woman under 30 who had recovered from COVID-19. The CDR3 spells CASSLQGRTEAFF. The CDR3 DNA reads as TGTGCCAGCAGCCTACAGGGGAGGACTGAAGCTTTCTTT.